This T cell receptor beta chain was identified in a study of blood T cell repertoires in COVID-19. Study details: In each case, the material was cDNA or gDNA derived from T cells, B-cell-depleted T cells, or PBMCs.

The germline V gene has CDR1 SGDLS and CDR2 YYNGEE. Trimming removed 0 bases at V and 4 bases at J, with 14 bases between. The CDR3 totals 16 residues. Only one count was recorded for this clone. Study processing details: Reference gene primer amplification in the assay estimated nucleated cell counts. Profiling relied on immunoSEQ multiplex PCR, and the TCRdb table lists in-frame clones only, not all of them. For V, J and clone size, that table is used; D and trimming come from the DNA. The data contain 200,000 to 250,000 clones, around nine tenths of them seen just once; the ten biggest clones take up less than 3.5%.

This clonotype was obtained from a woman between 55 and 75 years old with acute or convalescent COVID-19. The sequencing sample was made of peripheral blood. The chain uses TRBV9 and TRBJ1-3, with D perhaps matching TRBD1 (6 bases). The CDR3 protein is CASSVAGGASGNTIYF. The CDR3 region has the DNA TGTGCCAGCAGCGTAGCGGGGGGGGCGTCCGGAAACACCATATATTTT.